This TCR beta chain is drawn from a study of cytotoxic CD8 clonotypes in ibrutinib-treated CLL. Germline V gene sequence: CDR1 SQVTM, CDR2 ANQGSEA. This CDR3 contains 11 residues. Study-level findings and limits: Sampling time points were not equivalent between sustained-remission and progressing patients. Public clonotypes, an uncommon group, contracted or remained stable on treatment. Clonality correlated strongly with circulating CD8+ T cells and exceeded age-matched healthy donors at baseline.

Frozen PBMC stocks contributed around 1.8 micrograms of genomic DNA to the TCR beta libraries. TCRdb's copy holds only in-frame clones and misses some; the assay was immunoSEQ multiplex PCR. The sample consists of nearly 25,000 clones, 55% to 75% of them appearing once. This clone was picked up a small number of times. Its antigen is undetermined. The sequences come from PBMCs, collected after 12 months of ibrutinib treatment. This sequence originates from a human donor with chronic lymphocytic leukemia. The rearrangement uses TRBV29-1 and TRBJ1-3; possible D gene TRBD1, 6 bases. The CDR3 DNA reads as TGCATAGGGGGTTCTGGAAACACCATATATTTT. Translating it yields CIGGSGNTIYF.